This record concerns one TCR beta chain sequence. In this sample, this clone turned up a few times. This clone's antigen is unknown. The read terminates 3 residues ahead of where the CDR3 ends, so the germline J gene completes it. This sample was included in a study of T cell clonality in common variable immunodeficiency (dated by TCRdb to between 2014 and 2017). Overall study outcomes, separate from this receptor: Differences among patients in the CVID cohort limited the correlations between repertoire features and clinical complications. CVID subjects shared fewer TCRbeta clones with each other than healthy controls did (p < 0.0001). CVID TCRbeta sequences reportedly showed fewer deletions and N-nucleotide insertions and lacked highly modified clones with 13 or more V deletions. According to the authors, figuring out what caused the increased clonality in CVID would require sequencing the repertoires of T cell subpopulations. TCRbeta clonality was higher in CVID subjects than in healthy controls (t-test p = 0.018), and the increase was most characteristic of about a third of subjects. Despite equal DNA input, controls averaged about 79,000 unique sequences per sample versus around 32,000 in CVID samples.

For sequencing input, CVID and control samples contributed equivalent amounts of genomic DNA. For every sample, a 60 bp segment covering the rearranged TCRbeta CDR3 region was amplified and then sequenced. The immunoSEQ assay, a bias-corrected multiplex PCR combined with high-throughput sequencing, was used to amplify TCRbeta. Turning to the authors' computational methods: Each unique nucleotide sequence was treated as a clone and annotated with V, D and J genes, copy number and frequency. Sequences were labeled productive if in frame, and non-productive if out of frame or containing stop codons. As previously described, clonality was calculated on the basis of Shannon's entropy. The predicted amino acid sequences of productive clones were used to derive the mean CDR3 Kyte-Doolittle hydropathy. Scaled V gene usage was hierarchically clustered using Manhattan distance and complete linkage with the R hclust function. Sharing of clones by CDR3 amino acid sequence was evaluated by resampling 12 repertoires per group over 100 rounds. The repertoires were searched for 70 published EBV-specific TCRbeta sequences and almost 250 published CMV-specific TCRbeta sequences. A couple of CVID samples that yielded fewer than 10,000 sequences were excluded from the analysis, so 42 CVID repertoires were retained. TCRdb provides this immuneACCESS table in a form limited to in-frame rearrangements. Some clones are lacking; in checked studies, under half of them reflect an unresolved V gene, and why the rest are absent is not known. The V and J calls and clone size are taken from that table; D and trimming were inferred from the DNA. The table records about 31,000 clones for this sample, and not one of them appears only once. The leading ten clones occupy 3.5% to 4.5% of the sample.

Its CDR3 holds 13 amino acids, cysteine through phenylalanine. The 30 bases shown cover part of the CDR3, and their frame starts at base 1. In the germline V gene, CDR1 corresponds to SGHDT and CDR2 to YYEEEE. Predominantly Caucasian heritage was noted among both the CVID patients and the healthy controls. Heparinized peripheral whole blood samples of roughly 5 to 9 ml were obtained from each donor. Genomic DNA from adults with common variable immune deficiency (CVID) and from healthy adult controls was used to sequence TCRbeta CDR3 repertoires. The control group comprised around 22 healthy adult volunteers, around twelve female and roughly ten male, aged about 23 to 66 years with a mean age of roughly 32. Diluted blood was subjected to density centrifugation over Hypaque 1077 or Ficoll-Paque for isolation of peripheral blood mononuclear cells. Genomic DNA was obtained from unsorted mononuclear cells using either Qiagen column purification or a centrifugation-based method.

The material sequenced was peripheral blood mononuclear cells. Recombination joined TRBV5-6 with TRBJ1-2; the D gene is perhaps TRBD1, from 6 matching bases. This sequence originates from a person between 18 and 70 years old in good health. This receptor has the CDR3 CASSPQGSYDYTF. CDR3 DNA (partial): TGTGCCAGCAGCCCACAGGGTTCCTACGAC. With the portions outside the CDR3 filled from the reference TRBV5-6 and TRBJ1-2 genes, the complete variable region becomes DAGVTQSPTHLIKTRGQQVTLRCSPKSGHDTVSWYQQALGQGPQFIFQYYEEEERQRGNFPDRFSGHQFPNYSSELNVNALLLGDSALYLCASSPQGSYDYTFGSGTRLTVV.